Sequencing of this T cell receptor beta chain was carried out in a study of Graves' ophthalmopathy and Graves' hyperthyroidism. Across the study: Peripheral blood was collected at initial diagnosis, before any treatment.

Findings of the study overall: In blood appeared most of the expanded thyroid clonotypes whose frequency exceeded 0.001. The study's model predicted ophthalmopathy progression at around 70% sensitivity and about 78% specificity.

Moderately to severely active ophthalmopathy under 3 months, CAS at least 3, NOSPECS at least 4. Worth noting for this clonotype: No antigen is known for it.

Amplified material comprised TCR beta CDR3 regions derived from RNA transcripts. HTBI-primed first-round RT-PCR preceded second-round multiplex PCR. Each CDR3 protein gets one entry after TCRdb re-called the multiplex PCR reads with MiXCR. This table has about 740,000 distinct CDR3 sequences, around 40% appearing once. CDR1 and CDR2 (germline): ENHRY, SYGVKD. The CDR3 is 15 residues long. V gave up 5 bases and J gave up 1 base, with 11 bases separating them. This TCR was sampled from an adult man with Graves' ophthalmopathy. The chain combines TRBV10-3 with TRBJ2-2; possibly TRBD1 for D (6 bases). Material for sequencing was peripheral blood. The CDR3, as DNA: TGTGCCATCAGTCCCCTGGGACAGAACACCGGGGAGCTGTTTTTT. Translating gives CAISPLGQNTGELFF.